This T cell receptor (beta chain) was sequenced in a study of T cells in Graves' hyperthyroidism and ophthalmopathy. Findings and limits, study-wide: For ophthalmopathy, model prediction preceded onset by a median about 6.2 months.

Regions amplified from RNA transcripts were the TCR beta CDR3 regions. TCR CDR3 underwent first-round RT-PCR with the HTBI primer set. TCRdb analysed the multiplex PCR reads with MiXCR anew, one entry per CDR3 protein. The sample consists of about 840,000 distinct CDR3 sequences, over 35% of them appearing once. Points on this clonotype: Its antigen is not known.

The CDR3 covers 15 residues. Germline loops: CDR1 WNHNN, CDR2 SYGVQD (reference sequence). V was clipped by 0 bases and J by 4 bases, with 13 bases between them. Sequences were obtained from blood. This rearrangement joins TRBV10-1 to TRBJ2-7, with D tentatively TRBD1 (5 bases). This sequence originates from a man aged 18 to 29 with Graves' hyperthyroidism. CDR3 loop: CASSESGRRSYEQYF. The CDR3 nucleotides are TGCGCCAGCAGTGAGTCGGGGCGGAGATCTTACGAGCAGTACTTC.